This is a list of T cell receptor beta chains from one sample in a study of T cells after yellow fever vaccination. TCRdb redid the calling of the 5' RACE reads with MiXCR, one entry per CDR3 protein. The sample carries approximately 180,000 distinct CDR3 sequences, roughly 6.4% recorded once. This sample comprised CD4+ T cells sorted from PBMCs, obtained on the day of the first yellow fever vaccination. The receptors here all came from a man between 18 and 29 years old who received the YFV17D yellow fever vaccine. Each CDR3 is given with its conserved first and last residue. Fields, in order: J gene, clone size, D gene, V gene, CDR3 protein, CDR3 DNA. A D gene is named only where the DNA matches it firmly. Clone size is not always given. Where it is, it says once, few, many or a class for expanded clones.

j_call: TRBJ1-1; clone_size: NA; d_call: TRBD1; v_call: TRBV7-3; cdr3_aa: CASQGQANTEAFF; cdr3_nt: TGTGCCAGCCAAGGACAGGCTAACACTGAAGCTTTCTTT
j_call: TRBJ1-1; clone_size: few; d_call: TRBD1; v_call: TRBV20-1; cdr3_aa: CSARDREWAEAFF; cdr3_nt: TGCAGTGCGAGAGACAGGGAATGGGCTGAAGCTTTCTTT
j_call: TRBJ1-2; clone_size: NA; d_call: TRBD1; v_call: TRBV15; cdr3_aa: CATSRERWTGDGYTF; cdr3_nt: TGTGCCACCAGCAGAGAGAGGTGGACAGGGGATGGCTACACCTTC
j_call: TRBJ1-1; clone_size: many; d_call: TRBD1; v_call: TRBV29-1; cdr3_aa: CSGDRQGGTEAFF; cdr3_nt: TGCAGCGGCGATCGACAGGGGGGCACTGAAGCTTTCTTT
j_call: TRBJ2-1; clone_size: NA; d_call: TRBD2; v_call: TRBV7-9; cdr3_aa: CASSRFGGSYNEQFF; cdr3_nt: TGTGCCAGCAGCAGATTCGGGGGGTCCTACAATGAGCAGTTCTTC
j_call: TRBJ1-1; clone_size: many; d_call: TRBD1; v_call: TRBV5-1; cdr3_aa: CASSSEGAITEAFF; cdr3_nt: TGCGCCAGCAGCTCAGAGGGGGCTATCACTGAAGCTTTCTTT
j_call: TRBJ1-1; clone_size: NA; d_call: TRBD1; v_call: TRBV20-1; cdr3_aa: CSATPGQGGTEAFF; cdr3_nt: TGCAGTGCTACCCCGGGACAGGGAGGCACTGAAGCTTTCTTT
j_call: TRBJ2-5; clone_size: NA; d_call: NA; v_call: TRBV6-5; cdr3_aa: CASSSRRGETQYF; cdr3_nt: TGTGCCAGCAGTTCCCGACGAGGAGAGACCCAGTACTTC
j_call: TRBJ1-1; clone_size: NA; d_call: NA; v_call: TRBV7-2; cdr3_aa: CASSIYSTEAFF; cdr3_nt: TGTGCCAGCAGCATATATAGCACTGAAGCTTTCTTT
j_call: TRBJ1-4; clone_size: many; d_call: NA; v_call: TRBV20-1; cdr3_aa: CSAREAGAYEKLFF; cdr3_nt: TGCAGTGCTAGAGAAGCAGGCGCCTATGAAAAACTGTTTTTT
j_call: TRBJ2-5; clone_size: many; d_call: TRBD2; v_call: TRBV7-2; cdr3_aa: CASSLGSSGGWRQTQYF; cdr3_nt: TGTGCCAGCAGCTTAGGAAGTAGCGGGGGATGGCGGCAGACCCAGTACTTC
j_call: TRBJ2-5; clone_size: NA; d_call: NA; v_call: TRBV7-2; cdr3_aa: CASSLVDQETQYF; cdr3_nt: TGTGCCAGCAGCTTAGTGGATCAAGAGACCCAGTACTTC
j_call: TRBJ1-5; clone_size: few; d_call: TRBD1; v_call: TRBV18; cdr3_aa: CASSPPDRGGQPQHF; cdr3_nt: TGTGCCAGCTCACCACCAGACAGGGGTGGACAGCCCCAGCATTTT
j_call: TRBJ2-6; clone_size: few; d_call: NA; v_call: TRBV7-2; cdr3_aa: CASSRGRSSGANVLTF; cdr3_nt: TGTGCCAGCAGCCGCGGACGGAGCTCTGGGGCCAACGTCCTGACTTTC
j_call: TRBJ2-2; clone_size: many; d_call: NA; v_call: TRBV12-3/TRBV12-4; cdr3_aa: CASRSVVGELFF; cdr3_nt: TGTGCCAGCAGGTCCGTCGTCGGGGAGCTGTTTTTT
j_call: TRBJ1-5; clone_size: few; d_call: NA; v_call: TRBV4-3; cdr3_aa: CASSQDNSQPQHF; cdr3_nt: TGCGCCAGCAGCCAAGATAACAGTCAGCCCCAGCATTTT
j_call: TRBJ2-5; clone_size: many; d_call: NA; v_call: TRBV4-3; cdr3_aa: CASALRLGAGETQYF; cdr3_nt: TGCGCCAGCGCCCTGCGGCTGGGGGCCGGAGAGACCCAGTACTTC
j_call: TRBJ1-6; clone_size: few; d_call: NA; v_call: TRBV19; cdr3_aa: CASSQGNSPLHF; cdr3_nt: TGTGCCAGTAGTCAAGGGAATTCACCCCTCCACTTT
j_call: TRBJ2-2; clone_size: NA; d_call: NA; v_call: TRBV20-1; cdr3_aa: CSARPRGSTGELFF; cdr3_nt: TGCAGTGCTAGACCCCGTGGGTCCACGGGGGAGCTGTTTTTT
j_call: TRBJ2-3; clone_size: many; d_call: TRBD1; v_call: TRBV5-1; cdr3_aa: CASSLAGTGQGDTQYF; cdr3_nt: TGCGCCAGCAGCTTGGCCGGGACGGGACAGGGAGATACGCAGTATTTT
j_call: TRBJ2-1; clone_size: many; d_call: NA; v_call: TRBV7-2; cdr3_aa: CASSLLDRNNEQFF; cdr3_nt: TGTGCCAGCAGCTTATTGGACAGAAACAATGAGCAGTTCTTC
j_call: TRBJ2-5; clone_size: NA; d_call: NA; v_call: TRBV5-5; cdr3_aa: CASTSRLETQYF; cdr3_nt: TGTGCCAGCACCTCGAGGTTGGAGACCCAGTACTTC
j_call: TRBJ2-5; clone_size: few; d_call: NA; v_call: TRBV9; cdr3_aa: CASSVSSGASRETQYF; cdr3_nt: TGTGCCAGCAGCGTATCCTCAGGGGCTAGTCGGGAGACCCAGTACTTC
j_call: TRBJ1-5; clone_size: NA; d_call: TRBD1; v_call: TRBV15; cdr3_aa: CATSRGGQGAHQPQHF; cdr3_nt: TGTGCCACCAGCAGAGGGGGACAGGGGGCCCATCAGCCCCAGCATTTT
j_call: TRBJ2-5; clone_size: NA; d_call: NA; v_call: TRBV7-6; cdr3_aa: CASSLMLAEETQYF; cdr3_nt: TGTGCCAGCAGCTTAATGTTAGCGGAAGAGACCCAGTACTTC
j_call: TRBJ2-3; clone_size: NA; d_call: NA; v_call: TRBV5-4; cdr3_aa: CASSQQPGTDTQYF; cdr3_nt: TGTGCCAGCAGCCAACAGCCGGGCACAGATACGCAGTATTTT
j_call: TRBJ1-2; clone_size: many; d_call: NA; v_call: TRBV28; cdr3_aa: CASSSPGLRSNYGYTF; cdr3_nt: TGTGCCAGCAGTTCTCCTGGACTTAGATCTAACTATGGCTACACCTTC
j_call: TRBJ2-4; clone_size: many; d_call: TRBD1; v_call: TRBV5-5; cdr3_aa: CASNPRGLGNIQYF; cdr3_nt: TGTGCCAGCAACCCGAGGGGGCTGGGGAACATTCAGTACTTC
j_call: TRBJ1-1; clone_size: NA; d_call: NA; v_call: TRBV5-8; cdr3_aa: CASRPGQSEAFF; cdr3_nt: TGTGCCAGCAGACCAGGACAGTCTGAGGCTTTCTTT
j_call: TRBJ2-7; clone_size: many; d_call: TRBD1; v_call: TRBV18; cdr3_aa: CASSSGTGSYEQYF; cdr3_nt: TGTGCCAGCTCATCCGGGACAGGGAGCTACGAGCAGTACTTC
j_call: TRBJ1-2; clone_size: many; d_call: NA; v_call: TRBV28; cdr3_aa: CASSLPPSGRGYTF; cdr3_nt: TGTGCCAGCAGTTTGCCCCCGTCGGGCCGTGGCTACACCTTC
j_call: TRBJ1-4; clone_size: many; d_call: NA; v_call: TRBV7-9; cdr3_aa: CAGNTRSTNEKLFF; cdr3_nt: TGTGCCGGGAACACCCGCTCCACTAATGAAAAACTGTTTTTT
j_call: TRBJ2-5; clone_size: many; d_call: NA; v_call: TRBV4-1; cdr3_aa: CASSQDPNDRPWGTQYF; cdr3_nt: TGCGCCAGCAGCCAAGATCCTAATGACAGGCCATGGGGGACCCAGTACTTC
j_call: TRBJ1-6; clone_size: many; d_call: NA; v_call: TRBV7-2; cdr3_aa: CASSRRENSPLHF; cdr3_nt: TGTGCCAGCAGCCGGCGTGAGAATTCACCCCTCCACTTT
j_call: TRBJ2-3; clone_size: NA; d_call: NA; v_call: TRBV20-1; cdr3_aa: CSARKQGSDTQYF; cdr3_nt: TGCAGTGCTAGGAAACAGGGATCAGATACGCAGTATTTT
j_call: TRBJ2-1; clone_size: few; d_call: TRBD1; v_call: TRBV14; cdr3_aa: CASSQTPGQYNEQFF; cdr3_nt: TGTGCCAGCAGCCAGACACCGGGACAGTACAATGAGCAGTTCTTC
j_call: TRBJ2-3; clone_size: many; d_call: NA; v_call: TRBV18; cdr3_aa: CASSPKYTGTDTQYF; cdr3_nt: TGTGCCAGCTCACCAAAGTACACGGGCACAGATACGCAGTATTTT
j_call: TRBJ2-5; clone_size: many; d_call: NA; v_call: TRBV7-2; cdr3_aa: CASSKTGGPVETQYF; cdr3_nt: TGTGCCAGCAGCAAAACGGGGGGCCCGGTAGAGACCCAGTACTTC
j_call: TRBJ1-6; clone_size: many; d_call: NA; v_call: TRBV20-1; cdr3_aa: CSAGAGNSPLHF; cdr3_nt: TGCAGTGCCGGGGCGGGTAATTCACCCCTCCACTTT
j_call: TRBJ1-1; clone_size: many; d_call: TRBD1; v_call: TRBV5-1; cdr3_aa: CASSSGQGNTEAFF; cdr3_nt: TGCGCCAGCAGTTCAGGACAGGGGAACACTGAAGCTTTCTTT
j_call: TRBJ1-1; clone_size: many; d_call: NA; v_call: TRBV29-1; cdr3_aa: CSAKVGVGTEAFF; cdr3_nt: TGCAGCGCAAAAGTCGGAGTAGGCACTGAAGCTTTCTTT
j_call: TRBJ1-2; clone_size: few; d_call: NA; v_call: TRBV18; cdr3_aa: CASSPEGGYGYTF; cdr3_nt: TGTGCCAGCTCACCAGAAGGGGGCTATGGCTACACCTTC
j_call: TRBJ2-1; clone_size: NA; d_call: NA; v_call: TRBV10-3; cdr3_aa: CAISETGPEDEQFF; cdr3_nt: TGTGCCATCAGTGAGACAGGGCCGGAGGATGAGCAGTTCTTC
j_call: TRBJ2-3; clone_size: few; d_call: TRBD2; v_call: TRBV6-1; cdr3_aa: CASWGGIPTDTQYF; cdr3_nt: TGTGCCAGCTGGGGGGGGATCCCCACAGATACGCAGTATTTT
j_call: TRBJ2-2; clone_size: many; d_call: NA; v_call: TRBV4-1; cdr3_aa: CASSREVTGELFF; cdr3_nt: TGCGCCAGCAGCCGAGAGGTAACCGGGGAGCTGTTTTTT